Below are 30 T cell receptor beta chains sequenced from a single sample in a study of metastatic and nonmetastatic thyroid tumors. TCRdb re-analyzed the PCR reads using MiXCR. The data show approximately 10,000 clones, more than 25% seen once. Thyroid surgery was performed in patients who had received no treatment beforehand. The sequenced sample was adjacent normal tissue. All receptors derive from a male donor with papillary thyroid cancer or a benign thyroid nodule (not recorded which). Some clones in this sample may be carry-over from other donors' samples.

This sequence joins TRBV20-1 and TRBJ1-4; D call uncertain. CDR1 is DFQATT, CDR2 SNEGSKA, per germline (reference sequence). V was cut by 5 bases and J by 0 bases, with 7 bases left in between. CDR3 length: 13 residues. The CDR3 is CSARRPTNEKLFF. CDR3 sequence (DNA): TGCAGTGCTCGGCGTCCAACTAATGAAAAACTGTTTTTT.

The chain joins TRBV2 to TRBJ1-1; D possibly corresponds to TRBD1 (5 bases). The CDR3 consists of 14 residues. V was pared by 3 bases and J by 3 bases, with 11 bases between. Germline assignment: CDR1 SNHLY and CDR2 FYNNEI. The CDR3 coding sequence is TGTGCCAGCAGTGAGGGGGGAGCGGACACTGAAGCTTTCTTT. It yields the protein CASSEGGADTEAFF. Looking up the rest from reference TRBV2 and TRBJ1-1 gives the full variable domain: EPEVTQTPSHQVTQMGQEVILRCVPISNHLYFYWYRQILGQKVEFLVSFYNNEISEKSEIFDDQFSVERPDGSNFTLKIRSTKLEDSAMYFCASSEGGADTEAFFGQGTRLTVV.

The chain joins TRBV27 to TRBJ2-1, with 12 nucleotides matching TRBD2. The CDR3 has 15 residues. CDR1 is MNHEY and CDR2 is SMNVEV in the germline V gene (reference sequence). Trimming took 5 bases from V and 4 from J; bases not matched to a gene: 3. The CDR3 here is CASSPLAGGYNEQFF. The CDR3 coding sequence is TGTGCCAGCAGTCCCCTAGCGGGAGGGTACAATGAGCAGTTCTTC.

V gene TRBV4-1 combines with J gene TRBJ1-1; 7 bases match TRBD1. The V gene's germline CDR1 is MGHRA and CDR2 YSYEKL. The length of the CDR3 is 15 residues. V trimming: 4 bases; J trimming: 0 bases; junction bases outside the gene matches: 5. CDR3 nucleotides: TGCGCCAGCAGCCGGGGGACAGCCCTGAACACTGAAGCTTTCTTT. Residues: CASSRGTALNTEAFF.

This chain joins TRBV5-6 and TRBJ2-7; 7 bases map to TRBD1. CDR3 size: 14 residues. After removal of 1 base from V and 5 bases from J, the junction contained 6 bases not matched to a gene. Looked up from germline, CDR1 is SGHDT and CDR2 is YYEEEE. CDR3 amino acids: CASSLRQGQNEQYF. CDR3 nucleotides: TGTGCCAGCAGCTTGCGACAGGGTCAGAACGAGCAGTACTTC.

By proportion, this clone is medium-sized. The chain links TRBV14 to TRBJ1-6, with D perhaps TRBD1 (5 bases). Trimming removed 4 bases from V and 8 bases from J, with 12 bases in between. The CDR3 is made up of 14 amino acids. CDR1 and CDR2 (germline): SGHDN, FVKESK. This CDR3 reads CASSRPGGYSPLHF. The CDR3 coding sequence is TGTGCCAGCAGCCGACCCGGGGGGTATTCACCCCTCCACTTT.

The gene calls are TRBV27 and TRBJ2-7; no definite D call. Germline V gene lookup returns CDR1 MNHEY and CDR2 SMNVEV (reference sequence). V shed 1 base and J shed 0 bases, with 10 bases lying between them. The CDR3 is 15 residues long. The CDR3 loop is CASSLLTGPSYEQYF. In nucleotides, the CDR3 is TGTGCCAGCAGTTTATTGACGGGTCCCTCCTACGAGCAGTACTTC.

The V call is TRBV9, the J call TRBJ2-5, with 9 bases identical to TRBD2. Per the germline V gene, CDR1 is SGDLS and CDR2 is YYNGEE. V was pared by 0 bases and J by 5 bases, with 11 bases of the junction left unmatched. This CDR3 region has 17 residues. CDR3 nucleotide sequence: TGTGCCAGCAGCGTAGCCGGACTAGCGTATATGGAGGAGACCCAGTACTTC. This translates into CASSVAGLAYMEETQYF.

This clone was detected only a few times. The genes are TRBV19 and TRBJ2-1; the match to TRBD2 covers 11 bases. V trimming: 5 bases; J trimming: 3 bases; junction bases outside the gene matches: 6. Germline CDR1 reads LNHDA; CDR2 reads SQIVND (reference sequence). The CDR3 sequence is 16 residues long. Written as DNA, the CDR3 is TGTGCCAGTAGTCGACTTGGGACTAGCGGCTACAATGAGCAGTTCTTC. Translated: CASSRLGTSGYNEQFF.

By share of the sample, this clone is medium-sized. The V gene is TRBV25-1, the J gene TRBJ1-5; D is possibly TRBD1 (5 bases). CDR1 and CDR2 from the germline V gene are MGHDK and SYGVNS. The germline V and J ends were trimmed by 8 bases and 4 bases, with 18 bases remaining between them. CDR3 size: 15 residues. The CDR3 loop reads CASPVGQDGNQPQHF. Here the CDR3 DNA reads TGTGCCAGCCCTGTTGGACAAGATGGTAATCAGCCCCAGCATTTT.

This clone has just a few counts. The chain links TRBV2 to TRBJ1-6, with a possible D match to TRBD1 (6 bases). Looked up from germline, CDR1 is SNHLY and CDR2 is FYNNEI. This CDR3 comprises 14 residues. V was shortened by 3 bases and J by 7 bases, with 10 bases between the two germline ends. The CDR3 reads CASSDRGRNSPLHF. The CDR3 bases are TGTGCCAGCAGTGACAGGGGTCGGAATTCACCCCTCCACTTT.

The chain carries TRBV4-2 and TRBJ2-3; D is unresolved. Germline lookup yields CDR1 LGHNA and CDR2 YNFKEQ. The V and J ends lost 1 base and 4 bases respectively, with 9 bases between them. This CDR3 spans 14 amino acids. The CDR3 protein is CASSQADSSDTQYF. CDR3 DNA sequence: TGTGCCAGCAGCCAAGCTGATAGTTCAGATACGCAGTATTTT.

This sequence joins TRBV27 and TRBJ1-1; D remains ambiguous. The length of the CDR3 is 16 residues. Germline loops: CDR1 MNHEY, CDR2 SMNVEV (reference sequence). Between the trimmed V and J ends, which lost 6 bases and 4 bases, there was a span of 21 bases. The CDR3 sequence: CASRISDDVPSTEAFF. For the CDR3, the DNA is TGTGCCAGCAGAATTTCCGACGACGTACCTAGCACTGAAGCTTTCTTT.

This clone was found a few times. This chain joins TRBV6-1 and TRBJ2-5; D tentatively fits TRBD1 or TRBD2 (5 bases each). This CDR3 is built from 16 residues. V dropped 1 base and J dropped 6 bases, with 18 bases sitting between them. Germline V gene sequence: CDR1 MNHNS, CDR2 SASEGT. The CDR3 sequence is CASSEGRGLRSQTQYF. CDR3 bases: TGTGCCAGCAGTGAAGGTCGGGGCTTGCGGTCTCAGACCCAGTACTTC.

This clone was counted between two and nine times. The chain carries TRBV24-1 and TRBJ2-1; 11 bases are a match to TRBD2. This CDR3 region has 16 residues. Per germline, CDR1 KGHDR and CDR2 SFDVKD. V gave up 2 bases and J gave up 4 bases; unmatched junction bases: 3. The CDR3 loop reads CATSDSGTSGYNEQFF. The CDR3 DNA reads as TGTGCCACCAGTGATTCTGGGACTAGCGGTTACAATGAGCAGTTCTTC.

The chain recombines TRBV27 with TRBJ2-5, with D possibly called TRBD1 or TRBD2 (5 bases each). The CDR3 contains 14 residues. CDR1 MNHEY and CDR2 SMNVEV come from the germline V gene (reference sequence). V lost 5 bases to trimming and J lost 5 bases, with 15 bases between them. CDR3 sequence reads: CASSPGGLVETQYF. CDR3 in DNA: TGTGCCAGCAGTCCTGGGGGTTTGGTGGAGACCCAGTACTTC.

This clone was observed a few times. The V gene is TRBV11-1, the J gene TRBJ1-2; TRBD1 aligns across 7 bases. CDR3 size: 15 residues. V shed 3 bases and J 8 bases; nucleotides not matched to a gene: 12. CDR1 and CDR2 (germline): SGHAT, FQDESV (reference sequence). This chain's CDR3 is CASSLLLNDRAGYTF. The CDR3 DNA reads TGTGCCAGCAGCTTGCTTTTAAACGACAGGGCGGGCTACACCTTC.

This clone was picked up a small number of times. This chain joins TRBV6-2 or TRBV6-3 and TRBJ2-3; TRBD1 or TRBD2 may be the D gene (5 bases each). Germline assignment: CDR1 MNHEY and CDR2 SVGEGT. V lost 0 bases and J lost 5, with 9 bases in between. This CDR3 has 14 amino acids. CDR3 loop: CASSYSTRGDTQYF. The CDR3 DNA follows: TGTGCCAGCAGTTACTCCACGAGGGGAGATACGCAGTATTTT.

Only one count was recorded for this clone. V and J are TRBV4-2 and TRBJ2-5; D gene ambiguous. Trimming took off 1 base at V and 4 bases at J, with 7 bases between the two ends. CDR1 and CDR2 from the germline V gene are LGHNA and YNFKEQ. This CDR3 region has 13 residues. The CDR3 here is CASSQAGTETQYF. The CDR3 DNA is TGTGCCAGCAGCCAAGCGGGTACAGAGACCCAGTACTTC.

This clone was picked up a small number of times. CDR3 bases: TGTGCCAGTAGTATCCTCGGGACAGGCCGAAACACCATATATTTT. This codes for CASSILGTGRNTIYF. The chain is built from TRBV19 and TRBJ1-3; 8 bases align to TRBD1. Germline CDR1 is LNHDA and CDR2 is SQIVND (reference sequence). The CDR3 length is 15 residues. After removal of 3 bases from V and 5 bases from J, the junction contained 6 bases not matched to a gene.

In regard to this clone: Additional DNA sequences in this sample encode the identical CDR3. The V gene is TRBV5-1, the J gene TRBJ1-2; D is uncertain. V dropped 0 bases and J dropped 8 bases, with 8 bases sitting between them. Germline V CDR1 and CDR2: SGHRS, YFSETQ. This CDR3 comprises 12 residues. This CDR3 is CASSLDGKGYTF. The CDR3, as DNA: TGCGCCAGCAGCTTGGACGGGAAGGGCTACACCTTC.

By proportion, this clone is medium-sized (0.01 to 0.1%). J is TRBJ2-3 and V is TRBV5-1; unclear D gene. Trimming shortened V by 6 bases and J by 3 bases, and 8 bases separated the two germline ends. CDR1 is SGHRS, CDR2 YFSETQ, per germline. The CDR3 extends over 12 amino acids. The CDR3 here is CASTLGTDTQYF. In DNA form, the CDR3 reads TGCGCCAGCACCCTTGGAACAGATACGCAGTATTTT.

The rearrangement uses TRBV4-1 and TRBJ2-5; 14 bases line up with TRBD2. CDR1 is MGHRA and CDR2 is YSYEKL in the germline V gene. The CDR3 totals 14 residues. The J segment lost 5 bases and the V segment lost 8 bases, leaving 4 bases of the junction unmatched. The CDR3 nucleotides are TGCGCCAGCCTTGGACTAGCGGGGGGCGAGACCCAGTACTTC. It encodes CASLGLAGGETQYF.

The chain has TRBV7-2 and TRBJ1-5, with a possible D match to TRBD1 (6 bases). CDR1 SGHTA and CDR2 FQGNSA come from the germline V gene. The CDR3 has 15 residues. With 0 bases removed from V and 7 bases from J, the gap between germline ends came to 13 bases. This chain's CDR3 is CASSLAKGVRQPQHF. For the CDR3, the DNA is TGTGCCAGCAGCTTAGCGAAGGGGGTCAGGCAGCCCCAGCATTTT.

The V gene is TRBV5-1, the J gene TRBJ2-1, with 8 bases aligning to TRBD2. V was pared by 5 bases and J by 8 bases, with 12 bases of the junction left unmatched. Germline V gene sequence: CDR1 SGHRS, CDR2 YFSETQ. The CDR3 spans 15 residues. CDR3 nucleotides: TGCGCCAGCAGTTCAGGGACTAGGGCCTTTGATGAGCAGTTCTTC. Residues: CASSSGTRAFDEQFF.

This clone counts as medium-sized. This rearrangement joins TRBV2 to TRBJ1-2, with D possibly TRBD1 on 6 matching bases. The germline V gene has CDR1 SNHLY and CDR2 FYNNEI. Trimming cost V 1 base and J 6 bases, with 18 bases left between them. The CDR3 length is 16 residues. This CDR3 is CASSEESWAGEDGYTF. The CDR3 DNA follows: TGTGCCAGCAGTGAAGAGTCTTGGGCAGGGGAGGATGGCTACACCTTC.

The CDR3 bases are TGTGCCAGCAGCCAGGGAGCCTACGAGCAGTACTTC. Its protein is CASSQGAYEQYF. The chain uses TRBV3-1 and TRBJ2-7, with a possible D match to TRBD2 (5 bases). From germline, CDR1 is LGHDT and CDR2 YNNKEL (reference sequence). The CDR3 has 12 residues. Trimming removed 3 bases from V and 2 bases from J, with 5 bases in between.

By share, this clone ranks as medium-sized. This sequence joins TRBV27 and TRBJ1-2; D perhaps matches TRBD1 (6 bases). The CDR3 contains 13 residues. Germline loops: CDR1 MNHEY, CDR2 SMNVEV (reference sequence). V gave up 6 bases and J gave up 6 bases, with 14 bases separating them. The CDR3 nucleotides are TGTGCCAGCAGCCTCGGGCAGGGGAATGGCTACACCTTC. Encoded protein: CASSLGQGNGYTF.

In this sample, this clone turned up many times. The chain recombines TRBV5-4 with TRBJ1-2, with 7 bases that match TRBD1. From germline, CDR1 is SGHNT and CDR2 YYREEE (reference sequence). Trimming at V came to 5 bases and at J to 8 bases, leaving 6 bases not matched to a gene. There are 12 residues in the CDR3. The CDR3 spells CASRETGFGYTF. CDR3 nucleotides: TGTGCCAGCAGAGAGACAGGGTTCGGCTACACCTTC.

This clone has only a few counts. At one end, the junction sequence differs from germline, possibly due to a read error. The V and J genes are TRBV7-8 and TRBJ2-7; D may be TRBD2 (5 bases). The germline V gene has CDR1 SGHVS and CDR2 FQNEAQ. The CDR3 runs to 14 residues. The CDR3 loop reads CASSLRVSSGELYF. The CDR3 DNA reads as TGTGCCAGCAGCTTAAGGGTTTCCTCCGGGGAGCTGTACTTC.